Listed below are T cell receptor beta chains from one sample, sequenced in a study of T-cell reconstitution after alpha-beta-depleted transplantation in children. TCRdb reprocessed the PCR reads via MiXCR and lists one record per CDR3 protein. Among under 850,000 distinct CDR3 sequences listed, around 12% were seen once. Sample: PBMCs, taken before TCRalphabeta/CD19-depleted stem cell transplant. Receptors originate from a girl aged 2-15 years with congenital amegakaryocytic thrombocytopenia, due to receive a stem cell transplant. CDR3s include the opening cysteine and the closing phenylalanine or tryptophan. Each record gives: clone size, V gene, CDR3 protein. Clone size, where shown, is once, few, many, or a class for clones that have expanded.

abundance: few; v_gene: TRBV20-1; CDR3aa: CSAREQAPRNYGYTF
abundance: few; v_gene: TRBV28; CDR3aa: CASSFPTEAFF
abundance: many; v_gene: TRBV7-7; CDR3aa: CASSSGTSPNTQYF
abundance: NA; v_gene: TRBV2; CDR3aa: CASMGGRTDMQYF
abundance: many; v_gene: TRBV5-1; CDR3aa: CASSLRYPNRVTGELFF
abundance: many; v_gene: TRBV4-2; CDR3aa: CASSQDGSIRQGYNEQFF
abundance: NA; v_gene: TRBV29-1; CDR3aa: CSVGLAGAGDTQYF
abundance: NA; v_gene: TRBV19; CDR3aa: CASSIRDETQYF
abundance: many; v_gene: TRBV3-1; CDR3aa: CASSHGDGNTIYF
abundance: many; v_gene: TRBV7-9; CDR3aa: CASSLTSGNLEQYF
abundance: NA; v_gene: TRBV7-8; CDR3aa: CASSPRTPLASSFYNEQFF
abundance: many; v_gene: TRBV5-1; CDR3aa: CASSLGQGIPTDTQYF
abundance: few; v_gene: TRBV10-3; CDR3aa: CAISERPAGGPGELFF
abundance: many; v_gene: TRBV7-2; CDR3aa: CGSASGTYTDTQYF
abundance: NA; v_gene: TRBV7-9; CDR3aa: CASSLSRLSYEQYF
abundance: NA; v_gene: TRBV5-1; CDR3aa: CASSTGTSGREGLDEQFF
abundance: many; v_gene: TRBV5-1; CDR3aa: CASSFLAGSGTGELFF
abundance: NA; v_gene: TRBV12-3/TRBV12-4; CDR3aa: CASSLDGTAGETQYF